The source of this T cell receptor beta chain is a study of blood T cells in healthy people across ages. The table lists this clonotype with a count of one. Its antigen remains unidentified. Germline lookup yields CDR1 SGHRS and CDR2 YFSETQ. The CDR3 length is 14 residues. Primed by a sample-barcoded 5' primer and a J-beta primer mix, a second PCR proceeded for roughly 7 to 12 cycles. TCRdb re-analysed the 5' RACE reads in MiXCR, keeping a single row per CDR3 protein. Among 1.5 million to 2 million distinct CDR3 sequences listed, more than 35% were seen once. General study findings and limits: The fall in TCR beta diversity per million T cells was roughly linear with age.

This clonotype was obtained from a human donor in good health. The sequencing sample was made of blood. The chain has TRBV5-1 and TRBJ2-7; D uncertain. The end of the DNA fits TRBJ2-5 better, so the J call may be wrong. CDR3 nucleotides: TGCGCCAGCAGCCGTATATTAGTGGAAGAGACCCAGTACTTC. It translates to CASSRILVEETQYF.